Below are 29 T cell receptor beta chains sequenced from a single sample in a study of CD8+CD57+ T cells in acquired aplastic anemia. Patients chosen for sequencing had CD8+CD57+ cells that had expanded, as shown by flow cytometry. The TCR beta profiling, which covered VDJ combination and CDR3 sequence, was carried out using genomic DNA as the template. TCRdb processed the reads anew with MiXCR; each CDR3 protein has one entry. The sample has a few hundred thousand distinct CDR3 sequences, approximately 32% seen once. The sample consisted of sorted CD4+, CD8+, or CD8+CD57+ T cells (not recorded which) from PBMCs. These receptors were obtained from a human donor with aplastic anemia.

Many counts were recorded for this clonotype. This sequence joins TRBV20-1 and TRBJ1-2; TRBD1 matches 9 bases. CDR1 and CDR2 from the germline V gene are DFQATT and SNEGSKA (reference sequence). This CDR3 has 13 residues. The junction had 7 bases not matched to a gene; V was cut back by 6 bases and J by 5 bases. CDR3 DNA sequence: TGCAGTGCGAGGGGACAGGGAGATTATGGCTACACCTTC. Protein sequence: CSARGQGDYGYTF.

The table lists this clonotype with a few counts. V gene TRBV12-3 or TRBV12-4 combines with J gene TRBJ1-3, with TRBD1 as a possible D gene (5 bases). The CDR3 is 16 amino acids. V was pared by 2 bases and J by 0 bases, with 11 bases between. This CDR3 reads CASSLWGSSSGNTIYF. For the CDR3, the DNA is TGTGCCAGCAGTTTATGGGGCAGCTCCTCTGGAAACACCATATATTTT.

There are a few counts of this clonotype. The DNA of the CDR3 is TGCAGTGCTAGTATCCAGGGGTCCTACAATGAGCAGTTCTTC. Translation gives CSASIQGSYNEQFF. This chain uses TRBV20-1 with TRBJ2-1; the D gene is possibly TRBD1 (6 bases). Trimming removed 3 bases at V and 1 base at J, with 10 bases between. This CDR3 spans 14 amino acids. CDR1 is DFQATT and CDR2 is SNEGSKA in the germline V gene (reference sequence).

This clonotype was picked up a small number of times. This chain joins TRBV5-1 and TRBJ1-6; no clear D. Looked up from germline, CDR1 is SGHRS and CDR2 is YFSETQ. Trimming pared 0 bases from V and 8 bases from J, leaving 18 bases between. This CDR3 contains 17 residues. Here the CDR3 reads CASSLGHHLPFYSPLHF. The CDR3 DNA is TGCGCCAGCAGCTTGGGACATCATCTGCCTTTTTATTCACCCCTCCACTTT.

This clonotype was counted ten times or more. The chain is built from TRBV29-1 and TRBJ2-3; D unclear. Germline CDR1 SQVTM, CDR2 ANQGSEA. The CDR3 is 16 residues long. V lost 5 bases, J lost 3 bases, and 21 bases lay in between. Here the CDR3 DNA reads TGCAGCGTTTCTCTCCCTCAGGAGTTAGTTACAGATACGCAGTATTTT. This translates into CSVSLPQELVTDTQYF.

The chain recombines TRBV15 with TRBJ2-1; no clear D gene. Germline V gene lookup returns CDR1 LNHNV and CDR2 YYDKDF (reference sequence). The CDR3 loop spans 13 amino acids. Trimming removed 0 bases from V and 11 bases from J, with 11 bases in between. The CDR3 coding sequence is TGTGCCACCAGCAGAGATGAAGTGGCCCAGCAGTTCTTC. Amino acids: CATSRDEVAQQFF.

The V call is TRBV6-2 or TRBV6-3, the J call TRBJ2-7; 10 nucleotides align to TRBD2. Germline CDR1 and CDR2: MNHEY and SVGEGT. CDR3 length: 18 amino acids. The J segment lost 2 bases and the V segment lost 2 bases, leaving 12 bases of the junction unmatched. CDR3 DNA: TGTGCCAGCAGTTACGGCACCCTATCCACTAGCGGGACCTACGAGCAGTACTTC. Translation: CASSYGTLSTSGTYEQYF.

This clonotype was seen once. This could be a read error, since a much larger clone is one nucleotide away. The genes are TRBV20-1 and TRBJ2-1, with D hard to call. Trimming took 2 bases from V and 10 from J, leaving 12 bases between them. This CDR3 has 12 residues. Per the germline V gene, CDR1 is DFQATT and CDR2 is SNEGSKA (reference sequence). CDR3: CSARTVTYEQFF. CDR3 nucleotides: TGCAGTGCTAGAACAGTTACCTACGAGCAGTTCTTC.

This clonotype was detected a few times. The CDR3 region has the DNA TGTGCCAGCAGTACGGTCGGGACAGGTAGGAACACTGAAGCTTTCTTT. Residues: CASSTVGTGRNTEAFF. The chain links TRBV7-2 to TRBJ1-1, with 8 bases lining up with TRBD1. CDR1 and CDR2 from the germline V gene are SGHTA and FQGNSA. The CDR3 loop spans 16 amino acids. V was clipped by 6 bases and J by 1 base; unmatched bases: 10.

This clonotype was counted a few times. The rearrangement uses TRBV19 and TRBJ1-4, with D maybe TRBD1 (5 bases). V was clipped by 6 bases and J by 0 bases, with 11 bases between them. Germline CDR1 reads LNHDA; CDR2 reads SQIVND (reference sequence). CDR3 length: 15 residues. In nucleotides, the CDR3 is TGTGCCAGTAGGGGGACTCCGGCAACTAATGAAAAACTGTTTTTT. Encoded protein: CASRGTPATNEKLFF.

The V call is TRBV20-1, the J call TRBJ1-3; TRBD1 matches 8 bases. The CDR3 is 17 amino acids. V gave up 1 base and J gave up 2 bases; unmatched junction bases: 10. Germline CDR1 reads DFQATT; CDR2 reads SNEGSKA (reference sequence). This CDR3 is CSARVPNKQGAGNTIYF. The CDR3 nucleotides are TGCAGTGCTAGAGTTCCGAATAAACAGGGGGCTGGAAACACCATATATTTT.

In its sample, this clonotype was seen once. A much larger clone differs by one base, so this may be a read error. The chain employs TRBV5-1 and TRBJ2-7; 9 nucleotides agree with TRBD1. The trim removed 3 bases at V and 5 bases at J, leaving 9 bases unmatched. CDR1 and CDR2 (germline): SGHRS, YFSETQ. CDR3 size: 15 residues. The CDR3 loop is CASSSVGTGHDEQYF. The CDR3 DNA follows: TGCGCCAGCAGCTCCGTGGGGACAGGGCACGACGAGCAGTACTTC. Full variable domain (remainder filled in from reference TRBV5-1 and TRBJ2-7): KAGVTQTPRYLIKTRGQQVTLSCSPISGHRSVSWYQQTPGQGLQFLFEYFSETQRNKGNFPGRFSGRQFSNSRSEMNVSTLELGDSALYLCASSSVGTGHDEQYFGPGTRLTVT.

This clonotype was found a few times. The V gene is TRBV4-3, the J gene TRBJ1-2; D remains ambiguous. The CDR3 runs to 15 residues. V dropped 3 bases and J dropped 0 bases, with 11 bases sitting between them. Germline CDR1 reads LGHNA; CDR2 reads YSLEER. CDR3 coding DNA: TGCGCCAGCAGCCAGTCCGTGGGAGCTAACTATGGCTACACCTTC. It yields the protein CASSQSVGANYGYTF.

J is TRBJ2-7 and V is TRBV7-9, with 7 positions matching TRBD2. CDR3 size: 15 residues. V gave up 2 bases and J gave up 2 bases; unmatched junction bases: 6. From germline, CDR1 is SEHNR and CDR2 FQNEAQ (reference sequence). The CDR3 DNA reads as TGTGCCAGCAGCTTATGGACTAGGGAAACCTACGAGCAGTACTTC. Its protein is CASSLWTRETYEQYF.

This clonotype was detected many times. This rearrangement joins TRBV29-1 to TRBJ1-1; D is undetermined. The CDR3 has 13 amino acids. V was clipped by 4 bases and J by 1 base, with 10 bases between them. From germline, CDR1 is SQVTM and CDR2 ANQGSEA. CDR3 loop: CSVVLATNTEAFF. The DNA of the CDR3 is TGCAGCGTTGTGTTAGCAACGAACACTGAAGCTTTCTTT. The variable domain in full, completed from reference TRBV29-1 and TRBJ1-1, reads SAVISQKPSRDICQRGTSLTIQCQVDSQVTMMFWYRQQPGQSLTLIATANQGSEATYESGFVIDKFPISRPNLTFSTLTVSNMSPEDSSIYLCSVVLATNTEAFFGQGTRLTVV.

The V call is TRBV30, the J call TRBJ1-5; no reliable D call. CDR3 length: 14 amino acids. V gave up 2 bases and J gave up 2 bases, with 10 bases separating them. CDR1 is GTSNPN and CDR2 is SVGIG in the germline V gene (reference sequence). The CDR3 DNA reads as TGTGCCTGGAGTAGCGTTAGGGGCAATCAGCCCCAGCATTTT. Protein: CAWSSVRGNQPQHF.

The sample holds many counts of this clonotype. The chain joins TRBV19 to TRBJ1-2; 10 bases are shared with TRBD1. The CDR3 covers 15 residues. V lost 4 bases and J lost 4; bases outside the gene matches: 6. Germline lookup yields CDR1 LNHDA and CDR2 SQIVND (reference sequence). This CDR3 is CASSTTGGLGYGYTF. The DNA for the CDR3 is TGTGCCAGTAGTACGACAGGGGGCTTGGGCTATGGCTACACCTTC.

This clonotype was observed a handful of times. The genes are TRBV6-1 and TRBJ2-3; 9 positions match TRBD2. Trimming at V came to 5 bases and at J to 2 bases, leaving 5 bases not matched to a gene. This CDR3 is 15 amino acids long. Germline CDR1 MNHNS, CDR2 SASEGT. CDR3 in DNA: TGTGCCAGCAGTCTAGCGGGGACCGACACAGATACGCAGTATTTT. This sequence encodes CASSLAGTDTDTQYF.

This clonotype was detected many times. The J gene is TRBJ1-2, the V gene TRBV6-1; TRBD1 agrees at 7 bases. Looked up from germline, CDR1 is MNHNS and CDR2 is SASEGT. V dropped 6 bases and J dropped 4; count of bases not matched to a gene: 5. This CDR3 is 13 amino acids long. The chain's CDR3 is CASRPTGSYGYTF. CDR3 sequence (DNA): TGTGCCAGCAGACCGACAGGGAGCTATGGCTACACCTTC.

The chain couples TRBV4-2 to TRBJ2-5, with 7 bases that match TRBD1. The CDR3 spans 16 residues. Germline CDR1 LGHNA, CDR2 YNFKEQ. V dropped 4 bases and J dropped 1; count of bases not matched to a gene: 9. This CDR3 is CASSRSPGQSQETQYF. CDR3 nucleotides: TGTGCCAGCAGCCGATCACCGGGACAGTCCCAAGAGACCCAGTACTTC.

This chain links TRBV5-1 with TRBJ2-7, with a weak D call TRBD2 (7 bases). The CDR3 sequence is 16 residues long. Between the trimmed V and J ends, which lost 1 base and 1 base, there was a span of 15 bases. Germline V gene sequence: CDR1 SGHRS, CDR2 YFSETQ. The CDR3 DNA reads as TGCGCCAGCAGCTTGATATCAGGGGAGGGATCCTACGAGCAGTACTTC. This sequence encodes CASSLISGEGSYEQYF. The full variable domain, its missing parts supplied by reference TRBV5-1 and TRBJ2-7, is KAGVTQTPRYLIKTRGQQVTLSCSPISGHRSVSWYQQTPGQGLQFLFEYFSETQRNKGNFPGRFSGRQFSNSRSEMNVSTLELGDSALYLCASSLISGEGSYEQYFGPGTRLTVT.

The chain combines TRBV4-3 with TRBJ1-3; the D gene is possibly TRBD1 (6 bases). V lost 3 bases and J lost 4, with 10 bases in between. Per germline, CDR1 LGHNA and CDR2 YSLEER. The CDR3 is made up of 14 amino acids. CDR3 bases: TGCGCCAGCAGCCATCGCCAGGGGGGAAACACCATATATTTT. It is translated as CASSHRQGGNTIYF.

In this sample, this clonotype turned up many times. This sequence joins TRBV14 and TRBJ1-2, with D possibly TRBD1 on 6 matching bases. CDR1 is SGHDN and CDR2 is FVKESK in the germline V gene. This CDR3 comprises 14 residues. V was cut by 0 bases and J by 4 bases, with 9 bases left in between. This chain's CDR3 is CASSQDTGIYGYTF. The CDR3 bases are TGTGCCAGCAGCCAAGATACAGGGATCTATGGCTACACCTTC. The full variable domain, with the rest looked up from reference TRBV14 and TRBJ1-2, is EAGVTQFPSHSVIEKGQTVTLRCDPISGHDNLYWYRRVMGKEIKFLLHFVKESKQDESGMPNNRFLAERTGGTYSTLKVQPAELEDSGVYFCASSQDTGIYGYTFGSGTRLTVV.

This clonotype was seen repeatedly, ten times or more. V gene TRBV7-2 combines with J gene TRBJ1-2; no definite D call. V lost 1 base and J 7 bases, leaving 13 bases between the germline ends. This CDR3 has 14 amino acids. Germline assignment: CDR1 SGHTA and CDR2 FQGNSA. The CDR3 bases are TGTGCCAGCAGCTTAGAGCGCTCCTACCTTGGCTACACCTTC. It encodes CASSLERSYLGYTF.

With regard to this clonotype: An end of the junction differs from the germline gene, which may be a read error. The chain employs TRBV19 and TRBJ2-7; possibly TRBD1 for D (6 bases). Per germline, CDR1 LNHDA and CDR2 SQIVND (reference sequence). This CDR3 contains 14 residues. The CDR3 DNA sequence: TGTGCTAGTAGAGGTATCCGGGACACCTACGAGCAGTACTTC. This gives the protein CASRGIRDTYEQYF.

This clonotype was counted many times. J is TRBJ2-4 and V is TRBV2; D might be TRBD1 (6 bases). There are 14 residues in the CDR3. CDR1 and CDR2 (germline): SNHLY, FYNNEI. The ends were cut back, 3 bases at V and 7 bases at J, with 13 bases in the middle. The CDR3 DNA sequence: TGTGCCAGCAGTGATTCGACAGGCGTGAACATTCAGTACTTC. Residues: CASSDSTGVNIQYF.

This clonotype has ten or more counts. The V call is TRBV29-1, the J call TRBJ2-7; 7 bases fit TRBD2. Germline loops: CDR1 SQVTM, CDR2 ANQGSEA. V lost 3 bases, J lost 4 bases, and 9 bases stayed unmatched. This CDR3 is built from 14 residues. CDR3 protein: CSVDVRGSVYEQYF. CDR3 bases: TGCAGCGTTGACGTACGCGGGAGTGTTTACGAGCAGTACTTC.

Concerning this clonotype itself: A much bigger clone sits one base away, suggesting this may be a read error. The conserved phenylalanine or tryptophan normally closing the CDR3 is absent here, so this likely arose from a read error. The DNA is left out, because the CDR3 cannot be placed on it with certainty; the CDR3 is given as TCRdb lists it. J is TRBJ2-7 and V is TRBV5-6; TRBD2 is taken as the D call from the table, unchecked against the DNA. The CDR3 has 14 amino acids, counting both end residues. In germline, CDR1 is SGHDT, CDR2 YYEEEE. This CDR3 is CASSPGLAGDRPYL.

The sample holds many counts of this clonotype. This sequence joins TRBV7-2 and TRBJ1-3; D gene unclear. V lost 5 bases and J 4 bases, leaving 9 bases between the germline ends. CDR3 length: 13 residues. CDR1 is SGHTA, CDR2 FQGNSA, per germline. The CDR3 DNA sequence: TGTGCCAGCAGCCAGGAAGCCGGAAACACCATATATTTT. This gives the protein CASSQEAGNTIYF.